A single sample gave rise to the 17 T cell receptor beta chains below, sequenced in a study of blood T cell repertoires in COVID-19. Generated by immunoSEQ multiplex PCR, the TCRdb table keeps only in-frame clones and is missing some. The top ten hold 6.8% of the sample, which has roughly 110,000 clones, approximately 88% seen once. The material sequenced was peripheral blood. The receptors were sampled from a man aged 45-65 years with active or convalescent COVID-19.

The J gene is TRBJ2-7, the V gene TRBV11-2; 12 nucleotides agree with TRBD2. Germline-derived CDR1 and CDR2 are SGHAT and FQNNGV. V lost 5 bases to trimming and J lost 2 bases; unmatched junction nucleotides: 4. This CDR3 is 15 amino acids long. The CDR3 DNA is TGTGCCAGCAGCACCCGACTAGCGGGAGCCTACGAGCAGTACTTC. Translated, it gives CASSTRLAGAYEQYF.

The chain joins TRBV10-2 to TRBJ2-2, with unresolved D. The CDR3 covers 12 residues. V was pared by 2 bases and J by 8 bases, with 6 bases between. The germline V gene encodes CDR1 WSHSY and CDR2 SAAADI. CDR3 in DNA: TGCGCCAGCAGTGAGGGCCCGGGGGAGCTGTTTTTT. Residues: CASSEGPGELFF.

The rearrangement links TRBV3-1 (or the pseudogene TRBV3-2) to TRBJ2-7; 11 nucleotides line up with TRBD2. CDR1 and CDR2 (germline): LGHDT, YNNKEL (reference sequence). Germline trimming cut 3 bases from V and 2 bases from J; bases unmatched to any gene: 3. The length of the CDR3 is 15 residues. CDR3 sequence reads: CASSQGLAVTYEQYF. In DNA form, the CDR3 reads TGTGCCAGCAGCCAGGGACTAGCGGTAACCTACGAGCAGTACTTC.

The chain has TRBV5-1 and TRBJ2-3; 12 bases agree with TRBD2. CDR1 and CDR2 from the germline V gene are SGHRS and YFSETQ. V was clipped by 0 bases and J by 0 bases; unmatched bases: 2. This CDR3 has 17 residues. CDR3 DNA: TGCGCCAGCAGCTTGGTGCTAGCGGGAGGGAGCACAGATACGCAGTATTTT. Protein: CASSLVLAGGSTDTQYF.

The V gene is TRBV5-1, the J gene TRBJ1-2, with a possible D match to TRBD1 (5 bases). The length of the CDR3 is 12 residues. CDR1 and CDR2 from the germline V gene are SGHRS and YFSETQ. The V gene lost 0 bases and the J gene lost 6 bases, with 6 bases spanning the gap. The CDR3 nucleotides read TGCGCCAGCAGCTTGGAAGGGGATGGCTACACCTTC. Translated, it gives CASSLEGDGYTF.

As DNA, the CDR3 is TGTGCCAGTAGACCGGGACAGGGGGCTGGAAGCAATCAGCCCCAGCATTTT. Protein: CASRPGQGAGSNQPQHF. The gene calls are TRBV19 and TRBJ1-5; TRBD1 aligns across 12 bases. In germline, CDR1 is LNHDA, CDR2 SQIVND (reference sequence). This CDR3 is built from 17 residues. V was clipped by 6 bases and J by 1 base; unmatched bases: 7.

In this sample, this clone turned up a few times. V is TRBV19 and J is TRBJ1-2; D remains unclear. The germline gives CDR1 LNHDA, CDR2 SQIVND (reference sequence). The CDR3 sequence is 13 residues long. The V end was cut by 3 bases, the J end by 4 bases, with 9 bases between. The chain's CDR3 is CASSIDNPYGYTF. The CDR3 DNA follows: TGTGCCAGTAGTATTGACAACCCCTATGGCTACACCTTC.

The V and J genes are TRBV5-1 and TRBJ1-4, with 7 positions matching TRBD1. With 3 bases clipped from V and 4 bases from J, the junction kept 6 bases outside the gene matches. Germline V gives CDR1 SGHRS, CDR2 YFSETQ. The length of the CDR3 is 15 residues. The CDR3 DNA sequence: TGCGCCAGCAGCTCGACAGGGAGCCTTAATGAAAAACTGTTTTTT. Protein sequence: CASSSTGSLNEKLFF.

The chain links TRBV3-1 (or the pseudogene TRBV3-2) to TRBJ2-5, with 9 positions matching TRBD2. J lost 9 bases, V lost 0 bases, and 5 bases had no gene match. The CDR3 has 14 amino acids. Germline CDR1 reads LGHDT; CDR2 reads YNNKEL (reference sequence). This chain's CDR3 is CASSQEAAGGAQYF. The CDR3 coding sequence is TGTGCCAGCAGCCAAGAGGCGGCGGGGGGGGCCCAGTACTTC.

The chain couples TRBV7-2 to TRBJ2-3, with 8 bases that match TRBD1. The CDR3 is 19 amino acids. The trim removed 2 bases at V and 0 bases at J, leaving 13 bases unmatched. The germline V gene encodes CDR1 SGHTA and CDR2 FQGNSA. The DNA for the CDR3 is TGTGCCAGCAGCTTAAAGTTTGCAGGGGGCGGCATTAGCACAGATACGCAGTATTTT. It is translated as CASSLKFAGGGISTDTQYF.

V usage is TRBV21-1 and J usage is TRBJ2-7; the listed D gene, TRBD2, was not tested against the DNA. TRBV21-1 is a known pseudogene. The CDR3 length is 13 residues. This CDR3 is CASSKTTTYEQYF. CDR3 DNA: TGTGCCAGCAGCAAAACGACTACCTACGAGCAGTACTTC.

The chain couples TRBV6-5 to TRBJ1-2; maybe TRBD1 (5 bases). The CDR3 loop spans 11 amino acids. Per germline, CDR1 MNHEY and CDR2 SVGAGI. Deletions cut 7 bases from V and 8 bases from J, with 11 bases between. The CDR3 protein is CASNQGHGYTF. DNA of the CDR3: TGTGCCAGCAACCAGGGTCACGGCTACACCTTC.

The chain has TRBV7-6 and TRBJ2-7, with 10 bases matching TRBD2. Germline assignment: CDR1 SGHVS and CDR2 FNYEAQ. The CDR3 is made up of 15 amino acids. V shed 5 bases and J 3 bases; nucleotides not matched to a gene: 7. The CDR3 here is CASSDSGRVSYEQYF. The CDR3 DNA reads TGTGCCAGCAGCGACAGCGGGAGGGTTAGCTACGAGCAGTACTTC.

J is TRBJ1-2 and V is TRBV7-9, with 10 positions matching TRBD1. The CDR3 covers 17 residues. The V and J ends lost 5 bases and 0 bases, in that order; junction bases with no gene match: 9. Per germline, CDR1 SEHNR and CDR2 FQNEAQ (reference sequence). CDR3 protein: CASSMGGQGPSNYGYTF. CDR3 nucleotide sequence: TGTGCCAGCAGCATGGGGGGACAGGGGCCCTCTAACTATGGCTACACCTTC. Looking up the rest from reference TRBV7-9 and TRBJ1-2 gives the full variable domain: DTGVSQNPRHKITKRGQNVTFRCDPISEHNRLYWYRQTLGQGPEFLTYFQNEAQLEKSRLLSDRFSAERPKGSFSTLEIQRTEQGDSAMYLCASSMGGQGPSNYGYTFGSGTRLTVV.

This clone was detected only a few times. The chain recombines TRBV18 with TRBJ2-2, with 7 bases matching TRBD2. The CDR3 runs 22 residues. Looked up from germline, CDR1 is KGHSH and CDR2 is LQKENI. V was clipped by 0 bases and J by 3 bases; unmatched bases: 22. Here the CDR3 DNA reads TGTGCCAGCTCACCACCGGTAGCCAGCTTTTCTGGGCGGGAGCCAGACACCGGGGAGCTGTTTTTT. Translation: CASSPPVASFSGREPDTGELFF.

The chain uses TRBV7-9 and TRBJ1-1; the D is unclear. The CDR3 runs 17 residues. The germline V gene has CDR1 SEHNR and CDR2 FQNEAQ (reference sequence). The ends were cut back, 4 bases at V and 0 bases at J, with 18 bases in the middle. The DNA of the CDR3 is TGTGCCAGCAGCTCCAGACGATATCTAGGCTTGAACACTGAAGCTTTCTTT. This gives the protein CASSSRRYLGLNTEAFF. Using reference TRBV7-9 and TRBJ1-1 for the parts outside the CDR3, the full variable domain is DTGVSQNPRHKITKRGQNVTFRCDPISEHNRLYWYRQTLGQGPEFLTYFQNEAQLEKSRLLSDRFSAERPKGSFSTLEIQRTEQGDSAMYLCASSSRRYLGLNTEAFFGQGTRLTVV.

The chain carries TRBV4-1 and TRBJ1-2; D possibly corresponds to TRBD1 (6 bases). Trimming shortened V by 2 bases and J by 8 bases, and 18 bases separated the two germline ends. The germline gives CDR1 MGHRA, CDR2 YSYEKL. CDR3 size: 15 residues. The DNA of the CDR3 is TGCGCCAGCAGCCAAAGGCGGATAGGACAGCTGGGCTACACCTTC. Translating it yields CASSQRRIGQLGYTF.